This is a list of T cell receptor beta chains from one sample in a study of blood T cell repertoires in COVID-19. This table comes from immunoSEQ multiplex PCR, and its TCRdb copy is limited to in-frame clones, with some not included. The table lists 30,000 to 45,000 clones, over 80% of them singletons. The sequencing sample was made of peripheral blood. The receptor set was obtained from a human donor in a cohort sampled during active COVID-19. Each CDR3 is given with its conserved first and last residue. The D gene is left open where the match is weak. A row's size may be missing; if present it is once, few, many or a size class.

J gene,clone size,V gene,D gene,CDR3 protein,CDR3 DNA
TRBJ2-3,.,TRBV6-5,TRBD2,CASSSRRGAGTDTQYF,TGTGCCAGCAGTTCGCGGCGGGGGGCCGGCACAGATACGCAGTATTTT
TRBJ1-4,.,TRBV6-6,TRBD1,CASRDRTGEHEKLFF,TGTGCCAGCAGGGACCGGACAGGGGAGCATGAAAAACTGTTTTTT
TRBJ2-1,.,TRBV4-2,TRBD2,CASSQEGGRAGEQFF,TGTGCCAGCAGCCAAGAGGGCGGGAGGGCCGGGGAGCAGTTCTTC
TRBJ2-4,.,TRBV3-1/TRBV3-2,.,CASSQLKNIQYF,TGTGCCAGCAGCCAACTCAAAAACATTCAGTACTTC
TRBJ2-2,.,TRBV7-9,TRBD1,CASSKRPGQGALLNTGELFF,TGTGCCAGCAGCAAACGTCCGGGACAGGGGGCCTTGTTGAACACCGGGGAGCTGTTTTTT
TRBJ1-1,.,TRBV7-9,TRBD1,CASSSYTGVTNTEAFF,TGTGCCAGCAGCTCCTACACAGGGGTTACGAACACTGAAGCTTTCTTT
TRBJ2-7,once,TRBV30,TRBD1,CAWSALGKGTGPYEQYF,TGTGCCTGGAGTGCACTAGGTAAAGGGACAGGGCCCTACGAGCAGTACTTC
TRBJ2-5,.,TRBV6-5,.,CASNRLSGVGETQYF,TGTGCCAGCAACCGATTGTCAGGGGTCGGAGAGACCCAGTACTTC
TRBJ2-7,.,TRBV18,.,CASSRRESSDEQYF,TGTGCCAGCTCACGACGAGAATCCAGCGACGAGCAGTACTTC
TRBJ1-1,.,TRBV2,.,CASLAGQRNTEAFF,TGTGCCAGCCTGGCAGGACAACGGAACACTGAAGCTTTCTTT
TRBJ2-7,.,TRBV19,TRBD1,CASSIRQGSYEQYF,TGTGCCAGTAGTATTAGACAGGGATCCTACGAGCAGTACTTC
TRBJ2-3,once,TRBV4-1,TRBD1,CASSLRDRTDTQYF,TGCGCCAGCAGCCTCCGGGACAGAACAGATACGCAGTATTTT
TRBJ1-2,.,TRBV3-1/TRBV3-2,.,CASSPQGYGYTF,TGTGCCAGCAGCCCGCAGGGTTATGGCTACACCTTC
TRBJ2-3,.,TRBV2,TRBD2,CASRRLAGGRTDTQYF,TGTGCCAGCAGAAGACTAGCGGGGGGCAGGACAGATACGCAGTATTTT
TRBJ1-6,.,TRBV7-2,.,CASRPGGNSPLHF,TGTGCCAGTCGCCCAGGCGGGAATTCACCCCTCCACTTT
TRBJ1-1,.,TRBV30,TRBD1,CAWSRQGITEAFF,TGTGCCTGGAGTCGACAGGGAATAACTGAAGCTTTCTTT
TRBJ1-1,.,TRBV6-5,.,CASSYLSVLNTEAFF,TGTGCCAGCAGTTACCTCTCCGTGTTGAACACTGAAGCTTTCTTT
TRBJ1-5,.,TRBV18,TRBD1,CASSVTGLTQPQHF,TGTGCCAGCTCAGTGACAGGGCTCACCCAGCCCCAGCATTTT
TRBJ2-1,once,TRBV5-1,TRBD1,CASSYRQGGEQFF,TGCGCCAGCAGCTATAGACAGGGTGGTGAGCAGTTCTTC
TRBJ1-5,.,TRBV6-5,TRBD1,CASIMPGGHQPQHF,TGTGCCAGTATAATGCCAGGGGGACATCAGCCCCAGCATTTT
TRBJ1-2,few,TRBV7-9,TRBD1,CASSLAETGLGYTF,TGTGCCAGCAGCTTAGCGGAGACAGGGCTTGGCTACACCTTC
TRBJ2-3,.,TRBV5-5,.,CASSWDLTDTQYF,TGTGCCAGCAGCTGGGACTTAACAGATACGCAGTATTTT
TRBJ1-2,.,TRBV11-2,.,CASSAANYGYTF,TGTGCCAGCAGTGCGGCTAACTATGGCTACACCTTC
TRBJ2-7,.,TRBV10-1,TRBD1,CASSEQGSYEQYF,TGCGCCAGCAGTGAACAGGGGTCCTACGAGCAGTACTTC
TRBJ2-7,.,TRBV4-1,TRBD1,CATSGRDRGFEQYF,TGCGCCACCTCGGGTCGGGACAGGGGTTTCGAGCAGTACTTC
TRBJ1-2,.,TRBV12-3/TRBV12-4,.,CASSRNRVGYTF,TGTGCCAGCAGTCGGAACAGGGTTGGCTACACCTTC
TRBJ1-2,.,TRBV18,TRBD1,CASSPPKLRTGGRGYTF,TGTGCCAGCTCACCACCGAAGTTAAGGACAGGGGGTAGAGGCTACACCTTC
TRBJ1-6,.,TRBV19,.,CASSEALLSRNSPLHF,TGTGCCAGTAGTGAGGCTCTACTCAGCAGAAATTCACCCCTCCACTTT
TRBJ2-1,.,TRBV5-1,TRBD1,CASSRDPGQGSEQFF,TGCGCCAGCAGCCGTGATCCGGGACAGGGCAGTGAGCAGTTCTTC
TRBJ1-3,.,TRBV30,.,CAWRFSSGNTIYF,TGTGCCTGGAGATTCAGCTCTGGAAACACCATATATTTT
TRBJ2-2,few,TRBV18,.,CASSPGARSTGELFF,TGTGCCAGCTCACCGGGGGCGCGGAGCACCGGGGAGCTGTTTTTT
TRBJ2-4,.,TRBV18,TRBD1,CASSSGQGFGAKNIQYF,TGTGCCAGCTCTTCGGGACAGGGCTTCGGAGCCAAAAACATTCAGTACTTC
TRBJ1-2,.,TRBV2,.,CASSVGGGYYGYTF,TGTGCCAGCAGTGTGGGGGGTGGCTACTATGGCTACACCTTC
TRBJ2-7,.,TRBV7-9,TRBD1,CASSLAAGTGSYEQYF,TGTGCCAGCAGCTTAGCGGCCGGGACAGGGAGCTACGAGCAGTACTTC
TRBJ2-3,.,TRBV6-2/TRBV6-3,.,CASSYYTPRDTQYF,TGTGCCAGCAGTTACTATACCCCTAGGGATACGCAGTATTTT
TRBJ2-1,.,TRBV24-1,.,CATAVGGRSSYNEQFF,TGTGCCACCGCAGTCGGAGGGAGAAGCTCCTACAATGAGCAGTTCTTC
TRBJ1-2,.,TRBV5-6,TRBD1,CASSLIGQGGYGYTF,TGTGCCAGCAGCTTGATTGGACAGGGTGGCTATGGCTACACCTTC
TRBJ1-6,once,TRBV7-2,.,CASSLGSGWNSPLHF,TGTGCCAGCAGCTTAGGGTCGGGTTGGAATTCACCCCTCCACTTT
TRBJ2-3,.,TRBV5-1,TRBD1,CASSFGTGGPDTQYF,TGCGCCAGCAGCTTCGGGACAGGGGGTCCAGATACGCAGTATTTT